Following are 12 T cell receptor beta chains from one sample sequenced in a study of blood T cell repertoires in COVID-19. Assay: immunoSEQ multiplex PCR; the TCRdb copy retains only in-frame clones and omits some. Of around 90,000 clones in the sample, 80% to 90% were seen once. The sample consisted of peripheral blood. These receptors came from a man between 45 and 60 years old with COVID-19, enrolled during active disease.

CDR3 sequence: CASTPGQGVNTEAFF. The CDR3, as DNA: TGTGCCAGTACTCCGGGACAGGGGGTGAACACTGAAGCTTTCTTT. The chain combines TRBV19 with TRBJ1-1, with 11 bases fitting TRBD1. Germline assignment: CDR1 LNHDA and CDR2 SQIVND (reference sequence). V shed 7 bases, J shed 0 bases, and the junction held 4 bases outside the gene matches. This CDR3 contains 15 residues.

This rearrangement joins TRBV12-5 to TRBJ2-3; 9 bases are a match to TRBD1. Germline CDR1 reads LGHNT; CDR2 reads FRNRAP. The CDR3 has 16 amino acids. The trim removed 1 base at V and 8 bases at J, leaving 10 bases unmatched. CDR3 protein: CASGLGTGVGIVTQYF. In DNA form, the CDR3 reads TGTGCTAGTGGTTTGGGGACAGGGGTGGGGATAGTTACGCAGTATTTT.

The chain combines TRBV28 with TRBJ2-7; TRBD1 matches at 9 bases. CDR1 is MDHEN, CDR2 SYDVKM, per germline. The CDR3 is made up of 14 amino acids. Trimming at V came to 5 bases and at J to 5 bases, leaving 7 bases not matched to a gene. Here the CDR3 DNA reads TGTGCCAGCAGTCTGACAGGGGGTAAGAACGAGCAGTACTTC. Translation: CASSLTGGKNEQYF.

The chain uses TRBV7-2 and TRBJ2-1, with 7 bases fitting TRBD1. J lost 7 bases, V lost 1 base, and 7 bases had no gene match. The CDR3 is 15 residues long. Germline V gene sequence: CDR1 SGHTA, CDR2 FQGNSA. In DNA form, the CDR3 reads TGTGCCAGCAGCTTAGGAGCGATGACAGGGAATGAGCAGTTCTTC. Protein sequence: CASSLGAMTGNEQFF.

This clone was recorded only once. V gene TRBV16 combines with J gene TRBJ2-2; 8 positions agree with TRBD1. The CDR3 has 14 residues. V lost 2 bases to trimming and J lost 7 bases; unmatched junction nucleotides: 3. Germline V CDR1 and CDR2: KGHSY, FQNENV. The chain's CDR3 is CASSQGQGGGELFF. CDR3 sequence (DNA): TGTGCCAGCAGCCAAGGACAGGGCGGCGGGGAGCTGTTTTTT. Complete variable domain (other parts from reference TRBV16 and TRBJ2-2): GEEVAQTPKHLVRGEGQKAKLYCAPIKGHSYVFWYQQVLKNEFKFLISFQNENVFDETGMPKERFSAKCLPNSPCSLEIQATKLEDSAVYFCASSQGQGGGELFFGEGSRLTVL.

V is TRBV5-4 and J is TRBJ1-2; tentative D call: TRBD1 (6 bases). There are 15 residues in the CDR3. CDR1 SGHNT and CDR2 YYREEE come from the germline V gene (reference sequence). Trimming took 4 bases from V and 4 from J, leaving 17 bases between them. In DNA, the CDR3 is TGTGCCAGCAGCGCAAGGGACATCTCCGGCTATGGCTACACCTTC. It is translated as CASSARDISGYGYTF. Full variable domain (missing parts from reference TRBV5-4 and TRBJ1-2): ETGVTQSPTHLIKTRGQQVTLRCSSQSGHNTVSWYQQALGQGPQFIFQYYREEENGRGNFPPRFSGLQFPNYSSELNVNALELDDSALYLCASSARDISGYGYTFGSGTRLTVV.

The chain combines TRBV10-2 with TRBJ2-7; 9 bases align to TRBD2. CDR3 size: 15 residues. CDR1 WSHSY and CDR2 SAAADI come from the germline V gene. The V and J ends lost 3 bases and 5 bases, in that order; junction bases with no gene match: 8. The CDR3 DNA is TGCGCCAGCAGTGAAATAGCGGGGGCCCGCCACGAGCAGTACTTC. It codes for CASSEIAGARHEQYF.

The CDR3 sequence: CAISINQQPQHF. The CDR3 nucleotides are TGTGCCATCAGTATCAATCAGCAGCCCCAGCATTTT. This chain joins TRBV10-3 and TRBJ1-5, with no clear D. V dropped 5 bases and J dropped 7 bases, with 9 bases sitting between them. The V gene's germline CDR1 is ENHRY and CDR2 SYGVKD. CDR3 size: 12 residues.

The rearrangement joins TRBV6-5 to TRBJ1-4; TRBD1 might be the D (6 bases). The germline gives CDR1 MNHEY, CDR2 SVGAGI. V gave up 6 bases and J gave up 4 bases, with 12 bases separating them. This CDR3 is 14 amino acids long. CDR3 region: CASRRQDFNEKLFF. DNA of the CDR3: TGTGCCAGCAGAAGACAGGACTTTAATGAAAAACTGTTTTTT.

The chain combines TRBV28 with TRBJ1-3; no clear D gene. V was pared by 3 bases and J by 4 bases, with 19 bases between. The germline V gene has CDR1 MDHEN and CDR2 SYDVKM. The CDR3 contains 17 residues. CDR3 protein: CASSFASTVSLGNTIYF. DNA for the CDR3: TGTGCCAGCAGTTTTGCTTCCACAGTCTCTCTCGGAAACACCATATATTTT.

Written as DNA, the CDR3 is TGCGCCAGCACAAGCGGGGGGGGCGTGGACGAGCAGTACTTC. Amino acids: CASTSGGGVDEQYF. V usage is TRBV5-1 and J usage is TRBJ2-7; 10 nucleotides match TRBD2. J was trimmed by 5 bases and V by 6 bases; bases with no gene match: 8. CDR3 size: 14 residues. Looked up from germline, CDR1 is SGHRS and CDR2 is YFSETQ.

This clone appeared a single time. The chain recombines TRBV5-1 with TRBJ2-3; TRBD2 matches at 12 bases. V shed 0 bases, J shed 5 bases, and the junction held 1 base outside the gene matches. The CDR3 consists of 15 residues. The V gene's germline CDR1 is SGHRS and CDR2 YFSETQ. CDR3 nucleotides: TGCGCCAGCAGCTTGGGACTAGCGGGGGTAGATACGCAGTATTTT. Translation: CASSLGLAGVDTQYF.